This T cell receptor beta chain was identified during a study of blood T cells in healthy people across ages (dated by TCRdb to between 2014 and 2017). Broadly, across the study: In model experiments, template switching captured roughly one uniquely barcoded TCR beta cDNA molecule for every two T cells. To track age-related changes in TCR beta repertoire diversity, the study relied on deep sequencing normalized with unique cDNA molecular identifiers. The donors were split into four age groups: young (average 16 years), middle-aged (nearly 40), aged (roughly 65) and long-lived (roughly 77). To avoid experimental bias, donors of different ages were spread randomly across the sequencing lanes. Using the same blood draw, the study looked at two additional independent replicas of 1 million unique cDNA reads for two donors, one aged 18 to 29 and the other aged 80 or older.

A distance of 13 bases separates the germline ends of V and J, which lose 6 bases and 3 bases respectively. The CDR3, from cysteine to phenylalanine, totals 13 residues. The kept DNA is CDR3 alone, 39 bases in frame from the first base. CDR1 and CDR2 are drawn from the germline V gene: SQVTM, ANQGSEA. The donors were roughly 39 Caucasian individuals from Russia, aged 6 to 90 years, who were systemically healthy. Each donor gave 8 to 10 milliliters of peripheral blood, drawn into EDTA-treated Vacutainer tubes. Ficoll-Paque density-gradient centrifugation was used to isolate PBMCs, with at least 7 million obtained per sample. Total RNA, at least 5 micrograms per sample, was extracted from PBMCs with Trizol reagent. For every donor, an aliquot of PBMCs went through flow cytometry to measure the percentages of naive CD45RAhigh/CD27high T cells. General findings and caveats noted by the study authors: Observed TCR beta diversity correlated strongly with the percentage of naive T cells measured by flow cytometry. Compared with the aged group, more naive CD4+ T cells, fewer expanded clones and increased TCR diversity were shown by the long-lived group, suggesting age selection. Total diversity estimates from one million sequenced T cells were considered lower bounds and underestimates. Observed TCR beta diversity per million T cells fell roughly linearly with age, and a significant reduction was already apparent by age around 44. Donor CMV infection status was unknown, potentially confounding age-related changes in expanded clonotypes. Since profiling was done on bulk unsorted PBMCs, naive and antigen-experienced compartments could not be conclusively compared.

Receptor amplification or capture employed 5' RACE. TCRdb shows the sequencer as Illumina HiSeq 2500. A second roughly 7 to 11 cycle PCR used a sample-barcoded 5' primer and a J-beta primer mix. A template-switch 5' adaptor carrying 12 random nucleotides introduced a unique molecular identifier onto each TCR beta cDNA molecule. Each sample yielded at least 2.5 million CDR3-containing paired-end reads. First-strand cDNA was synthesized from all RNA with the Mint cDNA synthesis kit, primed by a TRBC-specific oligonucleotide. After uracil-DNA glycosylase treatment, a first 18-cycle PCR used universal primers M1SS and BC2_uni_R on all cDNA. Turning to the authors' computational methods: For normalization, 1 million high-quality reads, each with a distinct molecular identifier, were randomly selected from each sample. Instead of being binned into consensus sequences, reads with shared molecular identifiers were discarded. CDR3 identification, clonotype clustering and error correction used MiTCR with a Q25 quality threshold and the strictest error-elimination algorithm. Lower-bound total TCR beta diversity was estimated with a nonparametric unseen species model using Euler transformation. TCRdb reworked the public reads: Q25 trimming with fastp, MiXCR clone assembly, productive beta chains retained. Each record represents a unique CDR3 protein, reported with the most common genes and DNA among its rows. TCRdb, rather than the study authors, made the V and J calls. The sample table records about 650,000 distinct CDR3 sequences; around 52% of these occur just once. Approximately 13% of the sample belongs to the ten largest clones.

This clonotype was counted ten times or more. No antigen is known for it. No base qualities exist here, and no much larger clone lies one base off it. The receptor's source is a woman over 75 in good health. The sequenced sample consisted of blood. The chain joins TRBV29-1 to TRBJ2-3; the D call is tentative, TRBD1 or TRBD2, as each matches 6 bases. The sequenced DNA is TGCAGCGTCCTAGGAGGGGGAACAGATACGCAGTATTTT. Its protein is CSVLGGGTDTQYF.